These T cell receptor beta chains were read from a single sample in a study of blood T cell repertoires in COVID-19. TCRdb keeps only in-frame clones here, not all; method: immunoSEQ multiplex PCR. The sample holds 120,000 to 150,000 clones, over 75% seen once. The sample taken for sequencing was peripheral blood. The receptors were sampled from a man over 45 with acute or convalescent COVID-19. Both conserved end residues are part of each CDR3. Each record gives: V gene, J gene, clone size, D gene, CDR3 protein, CDR3 DNA. D genes are given only for firm matches. The size field is filled for only some rows; it gives once, few, many or a size class.

V gene: TRBV5-4; J gene: TRBJ2-7; clone size: -; D gene: -; CDR3 protein: CASSLAGLTGQGIYEQYF; CDR3 DNA: TGTGCCAGCAGCTTGGCGGGGTTGACAGGTCAGGGGATCTACGAGCAGTACTTC
V gene: TRBV7-8; J gene: TRBJ2-7; clone size: -; D gene: -; CDR3 protein: CASSDNRISYEQYF; CDR3 DNA: TGTGCCAGCAGCGACAACAGGATTTCCTACGAGCAGTACTTC
V gene: TRBV12-3/TRBV12-4; J gene: TRBJ1-2; clone size: -; D gene: -; CDR3 protein: CASRPDSYYGYTF; CDR3 DNA: TGTGCCAGCAGACCTGACAGTTACTATGGCTACACCTTC
V gene: TRBV5-1; J gene: TRBJ2-1; clone size: -; D gene: TRBD2; CDR3 protein: CASSNHSGRYNEQFF; CDR3 DNA: TGCGCCAGCAGCAACCATAGCGGGAGGTACAATGAGCAGTTCTTC
V gene: TRBV13; J gene: TRBJ1-2; clone size: once; D gene: -; CDR3 protein: CASSSWWGVLLNYGYTF; CDR3 DNA: TGTGCCAGCAGCTCCTGGTGGGGGGTCCTTCTAAACTATGGCTACACCTTC
V gene: TRBV30; J gene: TRBJ1-4; clone size: -; D gene: -; CDR3 protein: CAWSVRDSSNEKLFF; CDR3 DNA: TGTGCCTGGAGCGTACGGGACTCCTCAAATGAAAAACTGTTTTTT
V gene: TRBV9; J gene: TRBJ2-5; clone size: -; D gene: TRBD2; CDR3 protein: CASSVGPPGGDQETQYF; CDR3 DNA: TGTGCCAGCAGCGTAGGTCCTCCGGGGGGGGACCAAGAGACCCAGTACTTC
V gene: TRBV12-5; J gene: TRBJ1-5; clone size: -; D gene: -; CDR3 protein: CASGLGLQLNQPQHF; CDR3 DNA: TGTGCTAGTGGTTTGGGACTCCAGCTCAATCAGCCCCAGCATTTT
V gene: TRBV3-1/TRBV3-2; J gene: TRBJ2-3; clone size: -; D gene: -; CDR3 protein: CASSPGYQSDTQYF; CDR3 DNA: TGTGCCAGCAGCCCAGGGTATCAGTCTGATACGCAGTATTTT
V gene: TRBV19; J gene: TRBJ2-2; clone size: -; D gene: TRBD2; CDR3 protein: CASSIRAGGRGGELFF; CDR3 DNA: TGTGCCAGTAGTATTAGAGCGGGAGGGCGCGGCGGGGAGCTGTTTTTT
V gene: TRBV28; J gene: TRBJ1-5; clone size: -; D gene: TRBD1; CDR3 protein: CASSQGDRANQPQHF; CDR3 DNA: TGTGCCAGCAGCCAGGGAGACAGGGCCAATCAGCCCCAGCATTTT
V gene: TRBV11-3; J gene: TRBJ1-1; clone size: -; D gene: -; CDR3 protein: CASSSNRNTEAFF; CDR3 DNA: TGTGCCAGCAGCTCCAACAGGAACACTGAAGCTTTCTTT
V gene: TRBV14; J gene: TRBJ1-1; clone size: -; D gene: TRBD1; CDR3 protein: CASSQDPRVRGTGNTEAFF; CDR3 DNA: TGTGCCAGCAGCCAAGATCCCCGAGTCAGGGGGACAGGGAACACTGAAGCTTTCTTT
V gene: TRBV4-1; J gene: TRBJ2-5; clone size: -; D gene: TRBD2; CDR3 protein: CASSPSGGASETQYF; CDR3 DNA: TGCGCCAGCAGCCCAAGCGGGGGGGCCTCGGAGACCCAGTACTTC
V gene: TRBV5-1; J gene: TRBJ1-1; clone size: -; D gene: -; CDR3 protein: CASSFGTSRGAFF; CDR3 DNA: TGCGCCAGCAGCTTCGGGACATCCCGGGGAGCTTTCTTT
V gene: TRBV18; J gene: TRBJ2-7; clone size: -; D gene: -; CDR3 protein: CASSPGAGVAYEQYF; CDR3 DNA: TGTGCCAGCTCACCTGGGGCAGGGGTTGCCTACGAGCAGTACTTC
V gene: TRBV24-1; J gene: TRBJ2-7; clone size: few; D gene: -; CDR3 protein: CATSDSSYEQYF; CDR3 DNA: TGTGCCACCTCGGACAGCTCCTACGAGCAGTACTTC
V gene: TRBV19; J gene: TRBJ1-5; clone size: -; D gene: TRBD1; CDR3 protein: CASTTNRGVGQPQHF; CDR3 DNA: TGTGCCAGTACCACCAACAGGGGAGTTGGTCAGCCCCAGCATTTT
V gene: TRBV27; J gene: TRBJ2-5; clone size: -; D gene: TRBD2; CDR3 protein: CASSLFGPSGTYQETQYF; CDR3 DNA: TGTGCCAGCAGTTTGTTCGGGCCTAGCGGGACGTACCAAGAGACCCAGTACTTC
V gene: TRBV23-1; J gene: TRBJ1-2; clone size: once; D gene: TRBD1; CDR3 protein: CASSQLGQGKTNYGYTF; CDR3 DNA: TGCGCCAGCAGTCAACTCGGACAGGGGAAGACTAACTATGGCTACACCTTC
V gene: TRBV19; J gene: TRBJ2-1; clone size: -; D gene: TRBD2; CDR3 protein: CASSIFLADNEQFF; CDR3 DNA: TGTGCCAGTAGTATATTTCTAGCGGACAATGAGCAGTTCTTC
V gene: TRBV2; J gene: TRBJ1-1; clone size: -; D gene: TRBD1; CDR3 protein: CASSETQDRPNTEAFF; CDR3 DNA: TGTGCCAGCAGTGAAACTCAGGACAGGCCCAACACTGAAGCTTTCTTT
V gene: TRBV29-1; J gene: TRBJ1-1; clone size: -; D gene: -; CDR3 protein: CSVRGGMNTEAFF; CDR3 DNA: TGCAGCGTTCGCGGGGGAATGAACACTGAAGCTTTCTTT
V gene: TRBV19; J gene: TRBJ2-7; clone size: -; D gene: TRBD2; CDR3 protein: CASSELTILSGSPYEQYF; CDR3 DNA: TGCGCCAGTTCGGAATTAACCATCCTTAGCGGGAGCCCCTACGAGCAGTACTTC
V gene: TRBV19; J gene: TRBJ1-3; clone size: once; D gene: -; CDR3 protein: CASSTPTQGGNTIYF; CDR3 DNA: TGTGCCAGTAGTACGCCGACACAGGGCGGAAACACCATATATTTT
V gene: TRBV12-5; J gene: TRBJ1-5; clone size: -; D gene: -; CDR3 protein: CASGLADRIYIGNQPQHF; CDR3 DNA: TGTGCTAGTGGTTTGGCCGACAGGATCTATATTGGCAATCAGCCCCAGCATTTT
V gene: TRBV4-1; J gene: TRBJ2-7; clone size: -; D gene: TRBD2; CDR3 protein: CASSPVLSGSPYEQYF; CDR3 DNA: TGCGCCAGCAGCCCTGTTCTTAGCGGGAGTCCGTACGAGCAGTACTTC
V gene: TRBV3-1/TRBV3-2; J gene: TRBJ1-2; clone size: few; D gene: -; CDR3 protein: CASSRGGSSYGYTF; CDR3 DNA: TGTGCCAGCAGCAGGGGGGGATCAAGCTATGGCTACACCTTC
V gene: TRBV18; J gene: TRBJ1-4; clone size: -; D gene: -; CDR3 protein: CASSGSSNEKLFF; CDR3 DNA: TGTGCCAGCTCAGGCAGTTCTAATGAAAAACTGTTTTTT
V gene: TRBV9; J gene: TRBJ1-2; clone size: -; D gene: -; CDR3 protein: CASSGLGQRYYGYTF; CDR3 DNA: TGTGCCAGCAGCGGCTTAGGACAGCGTTACTATGGCTACACCTTC
V gene: TRBV18; J gene: TRBJ1-1; clone size: -; D gene: -; CDR3 protein: CASSPREDTEAFF; CDR3 DNA: TGTGCCAGCTCACCCCGGGAGGACACTGAAGCTTTCTTT
V gene: TRBV7-6; J gene: TRBJ2-1; clone size: -; D gene: -; CDR3 protein: CASSLGLVNNEQFF; CDR3 DNA: TGTGCCAGCAGCTTAGGGCTAGTTAACAATGAGCAGTTCTTC
V gene: TRBV27; J gene: TRBJ2-3; clone size: -; D gene: TRBD2; CDR3 protein: CASSFLAARTDTQYF; CDR3 DNA: TGTGCCAGCAGTTTCCTAGCGGCCCGCACAGATACGCAGTATTTT
V gene: TRBV6-6; J gene: TRBJ2-1; clone size: -; D gene: -; CDR3 protein: CASSYFAGTYNEQFF; CDR3 DNA: TGTGCCAGCAGTTACTTTGCGGGGACCTACAATGAGCAGTTCTTC
V gene: TRBV27; J gene: TRBJ2-7; clone size: -; D gene: -; CDR3 protein: CASSPNPYRVDEQYF; CDR3 DNA: TGTGCCAGCAGCCCCAACCCGTACAGGGTCGACGAGCAGTACTTC
V gene: TRBV10-3; J gene: TRBJ1-2; clone size: once; D gene: -; CDR3 protein: CAISRAQGGSYGYTF; CDR3 DNA: TGTGCCATCAGCCGAGCCCAGGGAGGAAGCTATGGCTACACCTTC
V gene: TRBV6-1; J gene: TRBJ1-2; clone size: -; D gene: TRBD1; CDR3 protein: CASSEMRQGGSYGYTF; CDR3 DNA: TGTGCCAGCAGTGAAATGAGACAGGGAGGAAGCTATGGCTACACCTTC
V gene: TRBV19; J gene: TRBJ1-5; clone size: -; D gene: -; CDR3 protein: CASSIREAQRPQHF; CDR3 DNA: TGTGCCAGTAGTATCAGGGAGGCCCAGAGGCCCCAGCATTTT
V gene: TRBV5-1; J gene: TRBJ2-2; clone size: -; D gene: -; CDR3 protein: CASSSSTSSNTGELFF; CDR3 DNA: TGCGCCAGCAGCTCTTCGACTAGTTCGAACACCGGGGAGCTGTTTTTT
V gene: TRBV24-1; J gene: TRBJ2-3; clone size: -; D gene: -; CDR3 protein: CATSGNSGQLRPDTQYF; CDR3 DNA: TGTGCCACCAGTGGTAACTCCGGACAACTGCGACCAGATACGCAGTATTTT
V gene: TRBV7-2; J gene: TRBJ1-6; clone size: -; D gene: -; CDR3 protein: CASSVDGNSPLHF; CDR3 DNA: TGTGCCAGCAGCGTAGACGGGAATTCACCCCTCCACTTT